This T cell receptor (beta chain) was sequenced for a study of blood T cell repertoires in COVID-19. At the level of the study: T cells, B-cell-depleted T cells, or PBMCs provided the cDNA or gDNA that served as material.

Authors' processing steps: How many nucleated cells were present was estimated from reference gene primer amplification. TCRdb keeps only in-frame clones here, not all; method: immunoSEQ multiplex PCR. D and trimming come from the DNA, and the V and J calls and clone size come from that table. Of 200,000 to 250,000 clones listed, 84% are singletons. The clonotype comes from a man aged 25 to 40 with active or convalescent COVID-19. The sequenced material came from peripheral blood.

The DNA for the CDR3 is TGCGCCAGCAGCCCCCTCCTTCCCAATGAGCAGTTCTTC. It translates to CASSPLLPNEQFF. This chain joins TRBV4-1 and TRBJ2-1; D ambiguous. In germline, CDR1 is MGHRA, CDR2 YSYEKL. The CDR3 has 13 residues. V dropped 4 bases and J dropped 6 bases, with 10 bases sitting between them.